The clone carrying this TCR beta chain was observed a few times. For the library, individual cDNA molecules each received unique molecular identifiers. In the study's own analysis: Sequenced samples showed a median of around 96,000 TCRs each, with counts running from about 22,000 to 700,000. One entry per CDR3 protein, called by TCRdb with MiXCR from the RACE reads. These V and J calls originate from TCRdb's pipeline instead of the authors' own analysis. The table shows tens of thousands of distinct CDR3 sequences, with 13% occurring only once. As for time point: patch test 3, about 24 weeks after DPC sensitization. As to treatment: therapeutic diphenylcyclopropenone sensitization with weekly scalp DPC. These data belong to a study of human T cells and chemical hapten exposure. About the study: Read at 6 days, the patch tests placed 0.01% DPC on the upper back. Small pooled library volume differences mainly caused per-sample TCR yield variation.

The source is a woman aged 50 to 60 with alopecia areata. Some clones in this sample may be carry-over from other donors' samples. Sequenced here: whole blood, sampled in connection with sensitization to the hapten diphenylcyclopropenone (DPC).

CDR3 amino acids: CSARRVGQGNQPQHF. CDR3 DNA: TGCAGTGCTAGGAGGGTCGGGCAAGGGAATCAGCCCCAGCATTTT. This chain uses TRBV20-1 with TRBJ1-5, with D unresolved. Trimming removed 3 bases from V and 4 bases from J, with 16 bases in between. Germline assignment: CDR1 DFQATT and CDR2 SNEGSKA (reference sequence). CDR3 length: 15 amino acids.